This T cell receptor (beta chain) was profiled in a study of response to subunit inactivated influenza vaccine. The CDR3 totals 13 residues. CDR1 is MNHEY, CDR2 SVGEGT, per germline. Trimming took 3 bases from V and 13 from J, leaving 16 bases between them. At least ten counts were recorded for this clonotype. Its antigen remains unidentified. TCRdb reanalysed the RT-PCR reads using MiXCR and keeps one entry per CDR3 protein. The data show fewer than 600,000 distinct CDR3 sequences, about 7.2% seen once. The study's findings and limits: Researchers suggested that each seasonal influenza vaccination recruits few new T cells.

This specimen consisted of PBMCs from blood, obtained less than 25 months after vaccination. This receptor was obtained from a man in his fifties or sixties who received an inactivated influenza vaccine. The chain carries TRBV6-2 or TRBV6-3 and TRBJ2-1; D possibly corresponds to TRBD2 (6 bases). Written as DNA, the CDR3 is TGTGCCAGCAGTTATCAGGGCGGGGTCTCTCAGTTCTTC. It translates to CASSYQGGVSQFF.